These 3 T cell receptor beta chains share one sample of origin, sequenced in a study of blood T cell repertoires in COVID-19. TCRdb keeps only in-frame clones here, not all; method: immunoSEQ multiplex PCR. The data show about 250,000 clones, with 88% seen just once and around 0.98% held by the top ten. The source material was peripheral blood. The receptors here all came from a woman between 40 and 50 years old who had recovered from COVID-19.

The chain has TRBV30 and TRBJ2-6, with D perhaps matching TRBD1 (5 bases). The CDR3 is 15 residues long. CDR1 and CDR2 from the germline V gene are GTSNPN and SVGIG (reference sequence). The V and J ends lost 0 bases and 0 bases respectively, with 6 bases between them. CDR3 nucleotides: TGTGCCTGGAGTGTAGGACACTCTGGGGCCAACGTCCTGACTTTC. Protein sequence: CAWSVGHSGANVLTF.

Worth noting for this clone: At one end, the junction sequence differs from germline, possibly due to a read error. The gene calls are TRBV7-2 and TRBJ1-6; no reliable D call. The CDR3 loop spans 16 amino acids. The germline gives CDR1 SGHTA, CDR2 FQGNSA. DNA of the CDR3: TGTGCCAGCAGCTTAGTTTGGCGGTCATATAATTCACTCCTCCACTTT. Protein product: CASSLVWRSYNSLLHF.

The chain combines TRBV7-2 with TRBJ2-3; TRBD2 matches 9 bases. The CDR3 covers 14 residues. Germline-derived CDR1 and CDR2 are SGHTA and FQGNSA. V lost 10 bases, J lost 4 bases, and 9 bases stayed unmatched. As DNA, the CDR3 is TGTGCCACCGGGGCGGGAGGGCCAGCAGATACGCAGTATTTT. It translates to CATGAGGPADTQYF.